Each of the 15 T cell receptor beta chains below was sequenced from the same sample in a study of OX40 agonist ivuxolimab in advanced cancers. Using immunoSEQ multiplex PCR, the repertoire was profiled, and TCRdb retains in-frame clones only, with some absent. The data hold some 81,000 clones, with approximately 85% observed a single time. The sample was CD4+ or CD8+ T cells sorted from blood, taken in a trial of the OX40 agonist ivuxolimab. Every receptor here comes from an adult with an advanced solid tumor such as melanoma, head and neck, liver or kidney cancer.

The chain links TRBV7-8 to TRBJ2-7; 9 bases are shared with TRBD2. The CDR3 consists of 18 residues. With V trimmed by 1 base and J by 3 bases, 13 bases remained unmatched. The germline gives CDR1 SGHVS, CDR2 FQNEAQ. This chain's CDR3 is CASSLGTGAGGPRYEQYF. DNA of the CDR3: TGTGCCAGCAGCTTAGGAACGGGGGCGGGGGGGCCTCGCTACGAGCAGTACTTC. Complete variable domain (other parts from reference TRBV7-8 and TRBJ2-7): GAGVSQSPRYKVAKRGQDVALRCDPISGHVSLFWYQQALGQGPEFLTYFQNEAQLDKSGLPSDRFFAERPEGSVSTLKIQRTQQEDSAVYLCASSLGTGAGGPRYEQYFGPGTRLTVT.

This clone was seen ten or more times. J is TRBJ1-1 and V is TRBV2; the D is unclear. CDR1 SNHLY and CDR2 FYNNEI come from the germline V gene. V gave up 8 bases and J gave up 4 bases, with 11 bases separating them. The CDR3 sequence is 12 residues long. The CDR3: CASCGLSTEAFF. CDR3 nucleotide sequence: TGTGCCAGCTGTGGACTTTCCACTGAAGCTTTCTTT.

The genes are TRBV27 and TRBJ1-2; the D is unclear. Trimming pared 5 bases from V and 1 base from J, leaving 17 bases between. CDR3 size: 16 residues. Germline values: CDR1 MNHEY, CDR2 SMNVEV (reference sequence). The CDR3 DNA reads TGTGCCAGCAGTCCTCAGGCAGGAAAACTTAACTATGGCTACACCTTC. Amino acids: CASSPQAGKLNYGYTF.

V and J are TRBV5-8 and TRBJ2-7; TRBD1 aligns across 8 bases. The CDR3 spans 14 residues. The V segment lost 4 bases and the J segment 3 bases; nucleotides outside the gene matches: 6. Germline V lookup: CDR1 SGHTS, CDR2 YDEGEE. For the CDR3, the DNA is TGTGCCAGCAGCCGGACAGGGTTGGTCTACGAGCAGTACTTC. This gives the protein CASSRTGLVYEQYF.

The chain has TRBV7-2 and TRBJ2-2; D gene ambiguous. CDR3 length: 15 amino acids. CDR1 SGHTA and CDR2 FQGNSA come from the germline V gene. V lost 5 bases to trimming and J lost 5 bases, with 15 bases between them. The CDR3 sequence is CASSPDRPGTGELFF. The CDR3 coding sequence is TGTGCCAGCAGCCCGGACCGGCCCGGGACCGGGGAGCTGTTTTTT.

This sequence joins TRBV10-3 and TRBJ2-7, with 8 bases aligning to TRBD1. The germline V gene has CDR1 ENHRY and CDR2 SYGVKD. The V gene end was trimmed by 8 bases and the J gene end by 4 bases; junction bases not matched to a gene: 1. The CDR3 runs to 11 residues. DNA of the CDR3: TGTGCCATCCAGGGGGCTTACGAGCAGTACTTC. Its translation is CAIQGAYEQYF.

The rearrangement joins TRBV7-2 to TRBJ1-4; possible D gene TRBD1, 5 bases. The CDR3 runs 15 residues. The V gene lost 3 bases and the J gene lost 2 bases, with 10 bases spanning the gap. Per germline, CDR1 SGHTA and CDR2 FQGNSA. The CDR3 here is CASSFAGRTNEKLFF. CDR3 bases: TGTGCCAGCAGCTTTGCAGGGCGCACTAATGAAAAACTGTTTTTT.

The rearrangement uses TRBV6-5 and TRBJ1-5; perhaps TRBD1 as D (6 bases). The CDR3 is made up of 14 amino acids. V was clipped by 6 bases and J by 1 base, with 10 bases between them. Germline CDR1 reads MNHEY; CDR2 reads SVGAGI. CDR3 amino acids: CASRSRGSNQPQHF. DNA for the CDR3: TGTGCCAGCAGATCGAGGGGGAGCAATCAGCCCCAGCATTTT.

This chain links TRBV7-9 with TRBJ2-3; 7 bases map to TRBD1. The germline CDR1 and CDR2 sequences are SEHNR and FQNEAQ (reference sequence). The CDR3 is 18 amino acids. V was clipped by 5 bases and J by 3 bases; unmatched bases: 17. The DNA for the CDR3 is TGTGCCAGCAGCCACCACCCGACAACAGGGGCCTCGACAGATACGCAGTATTTT. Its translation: CASSHHPTTGASTDTQYF.

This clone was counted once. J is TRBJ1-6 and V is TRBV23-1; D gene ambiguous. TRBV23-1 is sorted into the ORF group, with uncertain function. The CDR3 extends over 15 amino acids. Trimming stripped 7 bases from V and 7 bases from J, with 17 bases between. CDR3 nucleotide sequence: TGCGCCAGCAAATCAGCCTGGGCTTCGAATTCACCCCTCCACTTT. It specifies CASKSAWASNSPLHF.

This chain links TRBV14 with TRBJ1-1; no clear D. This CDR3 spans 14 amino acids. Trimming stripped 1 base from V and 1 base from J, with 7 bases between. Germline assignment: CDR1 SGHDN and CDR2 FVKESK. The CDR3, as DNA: TGTGCCAGCAGCCAAGTAGCAGGGAACACTGAAGCTTTCTTT. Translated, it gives CASSQVAGNTEAFF.

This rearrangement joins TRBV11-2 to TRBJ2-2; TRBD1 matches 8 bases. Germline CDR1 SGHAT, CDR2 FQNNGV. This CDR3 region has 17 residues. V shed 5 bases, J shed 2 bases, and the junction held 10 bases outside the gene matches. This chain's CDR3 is CASSPWATGANTGELFF. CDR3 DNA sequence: TGTGCCAGCAGCCCGTGGGCGACAGGGGCCAACACCGGGGAGCTGTTTTTT.

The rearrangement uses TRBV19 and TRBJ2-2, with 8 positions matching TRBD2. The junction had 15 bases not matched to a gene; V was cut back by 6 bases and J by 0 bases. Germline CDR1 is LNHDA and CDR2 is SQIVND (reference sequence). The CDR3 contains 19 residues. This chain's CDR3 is CASRRWGSGARTNTGELFF. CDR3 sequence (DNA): TGTGCCAGTAGGAGATGGGGTAGCGGGGCCCGGACGAACACCGGGGAGCTGTTTTTT.

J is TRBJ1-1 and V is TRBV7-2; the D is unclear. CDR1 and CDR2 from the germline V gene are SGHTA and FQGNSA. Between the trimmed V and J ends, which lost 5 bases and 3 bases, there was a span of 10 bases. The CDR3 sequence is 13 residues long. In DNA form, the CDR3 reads TGTGCCAGCAGCCAACTTCCGGACACTGAAGCTTTCTTT. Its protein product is CASSQLPDTEAFF.

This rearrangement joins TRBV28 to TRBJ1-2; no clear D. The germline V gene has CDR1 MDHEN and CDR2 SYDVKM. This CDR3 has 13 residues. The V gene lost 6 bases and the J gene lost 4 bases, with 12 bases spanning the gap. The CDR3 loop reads CASSPEAFYGYTF. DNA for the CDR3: TGTGCCAGCAGCCCCGAGGCCTTCTATGGCTACACCTTC.